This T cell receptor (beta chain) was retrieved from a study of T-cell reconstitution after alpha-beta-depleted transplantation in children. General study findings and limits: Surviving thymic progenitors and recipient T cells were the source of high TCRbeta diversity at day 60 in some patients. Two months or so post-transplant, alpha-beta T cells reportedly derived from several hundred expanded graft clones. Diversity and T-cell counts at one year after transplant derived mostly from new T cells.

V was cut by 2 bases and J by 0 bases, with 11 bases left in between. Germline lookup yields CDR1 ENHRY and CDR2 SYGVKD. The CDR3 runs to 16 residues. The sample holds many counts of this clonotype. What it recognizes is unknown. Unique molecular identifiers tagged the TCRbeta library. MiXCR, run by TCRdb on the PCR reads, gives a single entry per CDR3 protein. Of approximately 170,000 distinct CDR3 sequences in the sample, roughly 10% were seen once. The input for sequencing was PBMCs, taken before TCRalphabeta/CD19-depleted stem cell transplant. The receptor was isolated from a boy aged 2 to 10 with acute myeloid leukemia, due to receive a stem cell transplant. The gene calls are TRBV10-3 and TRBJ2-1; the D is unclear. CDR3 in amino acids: CAISELVQSSYNEQFF. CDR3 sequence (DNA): TGTGCCATCAGTGAGCTAGTCCAGAGCTCCTACAATGAGCAGTTCTTC.